The entry below describes one T cell receptor (beta chain). Its antigen is not known. This sample stems from a study of CD8+CD57+ T cells in acquired aplastic anemia. On the study more broadly: Sorted cells (CD4+ and CD8+) yielded DNA amounts that averaged approximately 3.2 ug. For CD4+ cells, healthy donors had an average of approximately 10 million reads.

General study results and limits: CD8+ Simpson's diversity in patients was not significantly different from that in controls. There were 25 to 30 CD8+ CDR3 sequences that occurred in both patients and controls.

V was clipped by 5 bases and J by 1 base, with 8 bases between them. Looked up from germline, CDR1 is SGHTA and CDR2 is FQGNSA. This CDR3 has 13 amino acids. The study profiled TCR beta VDJ and CDR3 using genomic DNA as template. Each CDR3 protein gets one entry after TCRdb re-called the reads with MiXCR. The sample includes some 220,000 distinct CDR3 sequences, 34% of them seen just once. This sequence originates from a human donor in good health, serving as a control. What was sequenced was sorted CD4+, CD8+, or CD8+CD57+ T cells (not recorded which) from PBMCs. This sequence joins TRBV7-2 and TRBJ1-1, with unresolved D. The CDR3 nucleotides are TGTGCCAGCAGCACCGAGGGGAACACTGAAGCTTTCTTT. Amino acid sequence: CASSTEGNTEAFF.